The 13 T cell receptor beta chains in this list originate from one sample, sequenced in a study of OX40 agonist ivuxolimab in advanced cancers. Generated by immunoSEQ multiplex PCR, the TCRdb table keeps only in-frame clones and is missing some. In the table there are about 89,000 clones, roughly 88% of which are singletons. Sequences were derived from CD4+ or CD8+ T cells sorted from blood, sampled in a trial of the OX40 agonist ivuxolimab. These receptor sequences come from an adult with an advanced solid tumor such as melanoma, head and neck, liver or kidney cancer.

This rearrangement joins TRBV19 to TRBJ1-2; TRBD1 is a possible D gene (6 bases). The CDR3 is made up of 16 amino acids. Per germline, CDR1 LNHDA and CDR2 SQIVND (reference sequence). V lost 8 bases to trimming and J lost 5 bases, with 24 bases between them. CDR3: CASLPTSWGRGYGYTF. CDR3 bases: TGTGCCAGTTTACCTACGTCGTGGGGCAGGGGTTATGGCTACACCTTC.

The rearrangement links TRBV25-1 to TRBJ1-2, with D possibly TRBD1 on 5 matching bases. Per the germline V gene, CDR1 is MGHDK and CDR2 is SYGVNS. The CDR3 spans 13 residues. Trimming pared 5 bases from V and 2 bases from J, leaving 9 bases between. CDR3 region: CASSRGENYGYTF. The DNA for the CDR3 is TGTGCCAGCAGTAGAGGGGAAAACTATGGCTACACCTTC.

The rearrangement links TRBV6-1 to TRBJ2-7; 8 bases align to TRBD1. Germline-derived CDR1 and CDR2 are MNHNS and SASEGT. The V gene end was trimmed by 8 bases and the J gene end by 4 bases; junction bases not matched to a gene: 7. This CDR3 contains 13 residues. CDR3 nucleotides: TGTGCCAGCGGAGAGGACAGGGAGTACGAGCAGTACTTC. Protein sequence: CASGEDREYEQYF.

The CDR3, as DNA: TGCAGCGTTGTGGGCGGGGAGGGCACAGATACGCAGTATTTT. Translated, it gives CSVVGGEGTDTQYF. The chain is built from TRBV29-1 and TRBJ2-3, with D possibly being TRBD2 (6 bases). Trimming cost V 4 bases and J 1 base, with 12 bases left between them. From germline, CDR1 is SQVTM and CDR2 ANQGSEA. The CDR3 spans 14 residues.

The gene calls are TRBV28 and TRBJ2-7; D is possibly TRBD1 or TRBD2 (5 bases each). Germline V gives CDR1 MDHEN, CDR2 SYDVKM. The V gene lost 5 bases and the J gene lost 2 bases, with 13 bases spanning the gap. This CDR3 has 14 residues. CDR3 region: CASSPGTATYEQYF. CDR3 in DNA: TGTGCCAGCAGTCCCGGGACGGCAACCTACGAGCAGTACTTC.

The chain has TRBV27 and TRBJ1-1; D unclear. The germline V and J ends were trimmed by 2 bases and 0 bases, with 7 bases remaining between them. The germline gives CDR1 MNHEY, CDR2 SMNVEV (reference sequence). CDR3 length equals 14 residues. As DNA, the CDR3 is TGTGCCAGCAGTTTAAGGGCGTTGAACACTGAAGCTTTCTTT. Translated: CASSLRALNTEAFF.

The chain uses TRBV30 and TRBJ2-4; 8 bases agree with TRBD2. The CDR3 length is 14 residues. Per the germline V gene, CDR1 is GTSNPN and CDR2 is SVGIG (reference sequence). The CDR3 coding sequence is TGTTCGGGGGGGCTGGGTCGTGCCAAAAACATTCAGTACTTC. Protein product: CSGGLGRAKNIQYF.

The chain uses TRBV6-1 and TRBJ2-1, with D perhaps matching TRBD2 (5 bases). V lost 4 bases and J 4 bases, leaving 17 bases between the germline ends. This CDR3 has 16 amino acids. CDR1 and CDR2 (germline): MNHNS, SASEGT. DNA for the CDR3: TGTGCCAGCAGTGGCCTCAAAGCGGCCGAGTACAATGAGCAGTTCTTC. Protein: CASSGLKAAEYNEQFF.

The chain joins TRBV7-9 to TRBJ2-1; D gene uncertain. The germline gives CDR1 SEHNR, CDR2 FQNEAQ (reference sequence). Trimming cost V 2 bases and J 12 bases, with 11 bases left between them. The CDR3 contains 12 residues. Here the CDR3 DNA reads TGTGCCAGCAGCTTAAGCGCCGATTGGCAGTTCTTC. Translated, it gives CASSLSADWQFF.

V usage is TRBV4-1 and J usage is TRBJ1-4, with D possibly TRBD1 on 5 matching bases. The germline V and J ends were trimmed by 0 bases and 1 base, with 12 bases remaining between them. The CDR3 runs 17 residues. Germline loops: CDR1 MGHRA, CDR2 YSYEKL. The CDR3 nucleotides read TGCGCCAGCAGCCAAGAGGGGACGGGGGGAACTAATGAAAAACTGTTTTTT. It is translated as CASSQEGTGGTNEKLFF.

The rearrangement links TRBV10-3 to TRBJ1-2; D is unresolved. The CDR3 has 16 amino acids. V was clipped by 2 bases and J by 2 bases, with 15 bases between them. Germline-derived CDR1 and CDR2 are ENHRY and SYGVKD. Here the CDR3 DNA reads TGTGCCATCAGTGAGCAGGTGGGCAGAACAAACTATGGCTACACCTTC. Its translation: CAISEQVGRTNYGYTF.

The chain joins TRBV10-3 to TRBJ1-5; no definite D call. V was shortened by 2 bases and J by 4 bases, with 6 bases between the two germline ends. Germline lookup yields CDR1 ENHRY and CDR2 SYGVKD. This CDR3 region has 13 residues. The CDR3 sequence: CAISENLNQPQHF. The CDR3, as DNA: TGTGCCATCAGTGAGAACCTTAATCAGCCCCAGCATTTT.

The chain joins TRBV5-8 to TRBJ1-5; D is unclear. The CDR3 totals 13 residues. CDR1 is SGHTS and CDR2 is YDEGEE in the germline V gene. V lost 4 bases and J lost 4, with 9 bases in between. CDR3 in DNA: TGTGCCAGCAGCACGGACCCGAATCAGCCCCAGCATTTT. This gives the protein CASSTDPNQPQHF.